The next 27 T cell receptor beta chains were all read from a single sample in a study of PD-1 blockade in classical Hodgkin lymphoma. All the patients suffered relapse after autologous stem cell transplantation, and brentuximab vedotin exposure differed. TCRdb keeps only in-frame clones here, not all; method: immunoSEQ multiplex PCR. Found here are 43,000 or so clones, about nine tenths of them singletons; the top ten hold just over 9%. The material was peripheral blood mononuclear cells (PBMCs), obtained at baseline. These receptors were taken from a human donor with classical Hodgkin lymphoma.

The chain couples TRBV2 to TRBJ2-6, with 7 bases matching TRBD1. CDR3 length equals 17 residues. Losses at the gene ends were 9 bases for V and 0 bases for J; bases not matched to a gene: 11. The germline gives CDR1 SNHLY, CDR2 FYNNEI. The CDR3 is CARGAGTVFSGANVLTF. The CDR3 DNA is TGTGCCAGGGGGGCCGGGACAGTTTTCTCTGGGGCCAACGTCCTGACTTTC.

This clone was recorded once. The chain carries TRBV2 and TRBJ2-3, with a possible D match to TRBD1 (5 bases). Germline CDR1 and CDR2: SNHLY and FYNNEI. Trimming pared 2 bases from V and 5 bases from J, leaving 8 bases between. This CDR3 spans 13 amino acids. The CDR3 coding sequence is TGTGCCAGCAGTGAAAATCAGGGAGATACGCAGTATTTT. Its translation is CASSENQGDTQYF.

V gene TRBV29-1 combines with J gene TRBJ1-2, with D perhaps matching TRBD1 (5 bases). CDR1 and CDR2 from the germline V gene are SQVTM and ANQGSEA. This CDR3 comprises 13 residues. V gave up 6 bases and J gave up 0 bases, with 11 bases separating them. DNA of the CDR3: TGCAGCGTACCGGGGCTTACTAACTATGGCTACACCTTC. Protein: CSVPGLTNYGYTF.

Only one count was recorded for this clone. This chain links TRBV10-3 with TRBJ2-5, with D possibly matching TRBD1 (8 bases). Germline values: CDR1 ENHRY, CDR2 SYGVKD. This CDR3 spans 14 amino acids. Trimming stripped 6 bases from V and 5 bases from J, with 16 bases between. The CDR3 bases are TGTGCCATCAGAAAACAGGGGGGGTTTGAGACCCAGTACTTC. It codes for CAIRKQGGFETQYF.

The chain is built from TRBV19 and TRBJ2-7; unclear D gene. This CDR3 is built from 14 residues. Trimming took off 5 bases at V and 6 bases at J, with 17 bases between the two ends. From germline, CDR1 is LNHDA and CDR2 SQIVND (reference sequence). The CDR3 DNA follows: TGTGCCAGTAGTCCGATGCCGCTGGGGTTCGAGCAGTACTTC. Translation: CASSPMPLGFEQYF.

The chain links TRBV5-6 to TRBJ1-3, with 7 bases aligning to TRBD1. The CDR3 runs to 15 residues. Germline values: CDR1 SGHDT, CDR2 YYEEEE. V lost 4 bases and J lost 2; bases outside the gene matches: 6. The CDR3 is CASSDIQGAGNTIYF. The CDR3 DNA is TGTGCCAGCAGCGATATCCAGGGGGCTGGAAACACCATATATTTT.

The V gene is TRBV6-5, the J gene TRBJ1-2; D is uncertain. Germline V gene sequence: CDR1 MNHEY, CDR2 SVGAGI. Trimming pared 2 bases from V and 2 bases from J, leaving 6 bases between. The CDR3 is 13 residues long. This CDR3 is CASSYGLNYGYTF. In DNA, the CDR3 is TGTGCCAGCAGTTACGGTTTGAACTATGGCTACACCTTC.

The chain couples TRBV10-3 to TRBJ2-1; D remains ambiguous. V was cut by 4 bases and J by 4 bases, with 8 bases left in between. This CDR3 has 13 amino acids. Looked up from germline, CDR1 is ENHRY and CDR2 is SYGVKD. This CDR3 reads CAISGAQYNEQFF. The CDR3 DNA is TGTGCCATCAGTGGAGCGCAATACAATGAGCAGTTCTTC.

Here the CDR3 reads CASSFRQGYEQYF. CDR3 DNA: TGTGCCAGCAGTTTTAGACAGGGTTACGAGCAGTACTTC. The chain joins TRBV27 to TRBJ2-7, with 7 nucleotides matching TRBD1. Germline CDR1 and CDR2: MNHEY and SMNVEV (reference sequence). The CDR3 runs 13 residues. V gave up 3 bases and J gave up 4 bases; unmatched junction bases: 3.

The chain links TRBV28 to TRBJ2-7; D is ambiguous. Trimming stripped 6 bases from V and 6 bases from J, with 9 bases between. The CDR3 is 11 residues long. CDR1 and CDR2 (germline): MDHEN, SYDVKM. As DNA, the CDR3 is TGTGCCAGCAGAGAGTCGGCCGAGCAGTACTTC. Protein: CASRESAEQYF.

The CDR3: CASSKTRLADTQYF. CDR3 DNA sequence: TGTGCCAGTAGTAAAACCAGACTAGCAGATACGCAGTATTTT. This chain joins TRBV19 and TRBJ2-3; possible D gene TRBD2, 6 bases. CDR1 and CDR2 (germline): LNHDA, SQIVND (reference sequence). V lost 4 bases, J lost 4 bases, and 12 bases lay in between. The CDR3 has 14 residues.

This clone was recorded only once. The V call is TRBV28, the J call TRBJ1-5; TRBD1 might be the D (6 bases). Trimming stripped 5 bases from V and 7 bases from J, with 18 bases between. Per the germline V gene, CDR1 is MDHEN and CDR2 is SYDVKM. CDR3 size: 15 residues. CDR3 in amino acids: CASSPRGRLGQPQHF. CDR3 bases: TGTGCCAGCAGTCCGCGGGGGCGGCTGGGGCAGCCCCAGCATTTT.

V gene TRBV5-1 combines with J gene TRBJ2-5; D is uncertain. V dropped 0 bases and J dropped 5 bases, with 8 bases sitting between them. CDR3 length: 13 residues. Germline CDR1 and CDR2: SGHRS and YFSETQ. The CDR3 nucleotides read TGCGCCAGCAGCTTGGAAGGAAGCGAGACCCAGTACTTC. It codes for CASSLEGSETQYF.

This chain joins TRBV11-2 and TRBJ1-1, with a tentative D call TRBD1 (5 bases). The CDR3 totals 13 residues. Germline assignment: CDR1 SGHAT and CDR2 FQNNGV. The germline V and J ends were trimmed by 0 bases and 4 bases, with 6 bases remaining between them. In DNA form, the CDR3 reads TGTGCCAGCAGCTTAGACGGGGGCACTGAAGCTTTCTTT. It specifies CASSLDGGTEAFF. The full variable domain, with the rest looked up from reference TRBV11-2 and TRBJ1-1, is EAGVAQSPRYKIIEKRQSVAFWCNPISGHATLYWYQQILGQGPKLLIQFQNNGVVDDSQLPKDRFSAERLKGVDSTLKIQPAKLEDSAVYLCASSLDGGTEAFFGQGTRLTVV.

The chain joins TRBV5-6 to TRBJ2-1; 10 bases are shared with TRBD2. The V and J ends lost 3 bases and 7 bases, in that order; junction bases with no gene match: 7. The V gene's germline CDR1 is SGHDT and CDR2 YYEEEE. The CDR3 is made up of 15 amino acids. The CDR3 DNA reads TGTGCCAGCAGCTCGGGACTAGCGAGGGGGAATGAGCAGTTCTTC. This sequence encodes CASSSGLARGNEQFF. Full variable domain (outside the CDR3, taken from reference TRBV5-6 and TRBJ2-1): DAGVTQSPTHLIKTRGQQVTLRCSPKSGHDTVSWYQQALGQGPQFIFQYYEEEERQRGNFPDRFSGHQFPNYSSELNVNALLLGDSALYLCASSSGLARGNEQFFGPGTRLTVL.

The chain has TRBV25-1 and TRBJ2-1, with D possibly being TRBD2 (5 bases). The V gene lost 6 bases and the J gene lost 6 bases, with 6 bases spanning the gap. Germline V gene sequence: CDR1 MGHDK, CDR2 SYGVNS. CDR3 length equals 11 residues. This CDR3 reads CASRRANEQFF. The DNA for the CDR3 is TGTGCCAGCAGGAGGGCCAATGAGCAGTTCTTC.

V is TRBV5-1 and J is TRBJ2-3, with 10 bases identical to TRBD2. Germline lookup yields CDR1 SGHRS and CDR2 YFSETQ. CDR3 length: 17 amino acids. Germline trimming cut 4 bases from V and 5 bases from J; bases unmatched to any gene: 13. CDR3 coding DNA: TGCGCCAGCAGCCCCGGCCGGGGGACTAGCGTCGGAGATACGCAGTATTTT. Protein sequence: CASSPGRGTSVGDTQYF. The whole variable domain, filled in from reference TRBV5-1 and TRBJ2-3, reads KAGVTQTPRYLIKTRGQQVTLSCSPISGHRSVSWYQQTPGQGLQFLFEYFSETQRNKGNFPGRFSGRQFSNSRSEMNVSTLELGDSALYLCASSPGRGTSVGDTQYFGPGTRLTVL.

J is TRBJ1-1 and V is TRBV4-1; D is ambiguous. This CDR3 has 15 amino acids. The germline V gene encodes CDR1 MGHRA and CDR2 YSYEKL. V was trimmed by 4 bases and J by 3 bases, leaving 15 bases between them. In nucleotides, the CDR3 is TGCGCCAGCAGCCGTGTTCTGGGGTCAGACACTGAAGCTTTCTTT. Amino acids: CASSRVLGSDTEAFF.

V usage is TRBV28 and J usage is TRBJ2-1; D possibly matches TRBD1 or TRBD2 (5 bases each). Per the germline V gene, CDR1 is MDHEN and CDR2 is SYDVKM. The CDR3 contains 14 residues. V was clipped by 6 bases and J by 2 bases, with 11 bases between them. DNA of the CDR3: TGTGCCAGCAGCCCGGGGCGAACCTACAATGAGCAGTTCTTC. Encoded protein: CASSPGRTYNEQFF.

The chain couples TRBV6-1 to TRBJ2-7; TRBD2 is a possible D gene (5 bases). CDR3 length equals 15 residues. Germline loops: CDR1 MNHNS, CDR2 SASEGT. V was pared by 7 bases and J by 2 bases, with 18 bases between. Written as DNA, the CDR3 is TGTGCCAGCACCGAGGGTCGGGGAGCGACCTACGAGCAGTACTTC. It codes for CASTEGRGATYEQYF.

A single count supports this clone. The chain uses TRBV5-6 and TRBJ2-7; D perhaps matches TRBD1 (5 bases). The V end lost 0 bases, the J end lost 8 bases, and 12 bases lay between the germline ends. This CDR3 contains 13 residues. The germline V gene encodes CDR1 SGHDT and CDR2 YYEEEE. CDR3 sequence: CASSLGGKGKQYF. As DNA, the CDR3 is TGTGCCAGCAGCTTGGGGGGTAAGGGGAAGCAGTACTTC. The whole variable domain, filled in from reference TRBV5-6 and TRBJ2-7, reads DAGVTQSPTHLIKTRGQQVTLRCSPKSGHDTVSWYQQALGQGPQFIFQYYEEEERQRGNFPDRFSGHQFPNYSSELNVNALLLGDSALYLCASSLGGKGKQYFGPGTRLTVT.

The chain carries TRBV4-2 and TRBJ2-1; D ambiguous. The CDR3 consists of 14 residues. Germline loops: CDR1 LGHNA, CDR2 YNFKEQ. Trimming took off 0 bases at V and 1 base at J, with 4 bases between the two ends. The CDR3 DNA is TGTGCCAGCAGCCAAGAATTTTCCTACAATGAGCAGTTCTTC. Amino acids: CASSQEFSYNEQFF.

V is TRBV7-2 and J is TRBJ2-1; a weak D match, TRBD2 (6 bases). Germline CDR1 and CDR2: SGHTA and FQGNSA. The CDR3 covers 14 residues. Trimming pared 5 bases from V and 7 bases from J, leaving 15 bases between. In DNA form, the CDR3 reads TGTGCCAGCAGCCCACCCCCGCGGGGTAATGAGCAGTTCTTC. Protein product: CASSPPPRGNEQFF.

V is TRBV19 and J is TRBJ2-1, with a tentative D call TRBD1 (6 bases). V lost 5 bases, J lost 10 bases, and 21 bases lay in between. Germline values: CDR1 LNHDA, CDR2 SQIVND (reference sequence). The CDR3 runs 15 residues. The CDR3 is CASSSRRDTVGEQFF. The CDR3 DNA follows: TGTGCCAGTAGTTCTCGTAGGGACACAGTAGGAGAGCAGTTCTTC.

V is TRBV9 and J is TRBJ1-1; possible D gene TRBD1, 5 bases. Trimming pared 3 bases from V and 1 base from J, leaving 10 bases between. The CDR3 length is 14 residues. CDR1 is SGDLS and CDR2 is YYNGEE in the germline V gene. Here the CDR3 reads CASSGRVGNTEAFF. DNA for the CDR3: TGTGCCAGCAGCGGCAGGGTTGGGAACACTGAAGCTTTCTTT.

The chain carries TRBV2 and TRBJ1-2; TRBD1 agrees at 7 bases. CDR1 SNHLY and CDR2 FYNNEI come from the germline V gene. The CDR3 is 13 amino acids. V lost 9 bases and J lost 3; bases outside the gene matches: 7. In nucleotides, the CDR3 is TGTGCCAGAGGGGGCTCGTTCTACTATGGCTACACCTTC. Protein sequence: CARGGSFYYGYTF.

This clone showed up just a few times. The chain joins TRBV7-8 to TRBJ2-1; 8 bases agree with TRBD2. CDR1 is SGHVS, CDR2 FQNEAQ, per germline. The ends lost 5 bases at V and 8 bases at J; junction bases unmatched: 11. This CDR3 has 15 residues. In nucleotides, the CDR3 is TGTGCCAGCAGCCCGACTAGCGCGACTAACGATGAGCAGTTCTTC. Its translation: CASSPTSATNDEQFF.